This paragraph reports one T cell receptor beta chain. The data belong to a study of blood T cell repertoires in COVID-19. Study in general: Sites across the United States, Italy and Spain contributed samples from acute and convalescent COVID-19.

Trimming pared 1 base from V and 1 base from J, leaving 10 bases between. The CDR3 totals 15 residues. Germline V lookup: CDR1 SGHRS, CDR2 YFSETQ. Per the authors' pipeline: Reference gene primer amplification yielded estimated nucleated cell counts. The protocol was immunoSEQ multiplex PCR, while the TCRdb copy is restricted to in-frame clones and leaves out a portion. The V and J calls and clone size are taken from that table; D and trimming were inferred from the DNA. In the table there are over 45,000 clones, roughly nine tenths of which are singletons. The rearrangement links TRBV5-1 to TRBJ2-3; D may be TRBD2 (5 bases). The material sequenced was peripheral blood. This sequence originates from a woman older than 75 with acute or convalescent COVID-19. CDR3 protein: CASSLSLRGTDTQYF. CDR3 in DNA: TGCGCCAGCAGCTTGAGTTTGAGGGGCACAGATACGCAGTATTTT.